Below are 9 T cell receptor beta chains sequenced from a single sample in a study of blood T cells in healthy people across ages. The second PCR ran about 6 to 12 cycles with a sample-barcoded 5' primer and J-beta primers. TCRdb itself ran the 5' RACE reads through MiXCR, one entry per CDR3 protein. The data show 1.5 million to 1.9 million distinct CDR3 sequences, approximately 39% seen once. The sequenced sample consisted of blood. Receptors originate from a woman between 18 and 29 years old in good health.

This clonotype was counted a few times. J is TRBJ1-2 and V is TRBV27; D remains ambiguous. Germline V gives CDR1 MNHEY, CDR2 SMNVEV (reference sequence). The V gene lost 3 bases and the J gene lost 4 bases, with 12 bases spanning the gap. CDR3 size: 14 residues. As DNA, the CDR3 is TGTGCCAGCAGTTTCTCCACGGGGAGCTATGGCTACACCTTC. Protein sequence: CASSFSTGSYGYTF.

This clonotype was counted only a few times. V usage is TRBV12-3 or TRBV12-4 and J usage is TRBJ2-7, with 10 nucleotides matching TRBD1. The J call may be incorrect, as the DNA end agrees better with TRBJ2-4. CDR3 size: 16 residues. The CDR3: CASSSTGTGVRGIQYF. In nucleotides, the CDR3 is TGTGCCAGCAGTTCCACCGGGACAGGGGTTCGCGGCATTCAGTACTTC.

The chain is built from TRBV29-1 and TRBJ2-7, with D hard to call. The DNA end lines up better with TRBJ2-5; the J call may be wrong. Germline CDR1 SQVTM, CDR2 ANQGSEA. This CDR3 comprises 13 residues. CDR3 DNA sequence: TGCAGCGTTGAAGGGACCAGTCCAGGGACCCAGTACTTC. Protein sequence: CSVEGTSPGTQYF.

The genes are TRBV6-2 or TRBV6-3 and TRBJ2-5; D is uncertain. Germline V CDR1 and CDR2: MNHEY, SVGEGT. This CDR3 is 12 amino acids long. The V end lost 6 bases, the J end lost 4 bases, and 9 bases lay between the germline ends. The CDR3 DNA follows: TGTGCCAGCAGGACGCGTTCAGAGACCCAGTACTTC. Its translation is CASRTRSETQYF.

This clonotype was detected once. The chain joins TRBV4-1 to TRBJ2-3, with D hard to call. The V gene lost 0 bases and the J gene lost 8 bases, with 15 bases spanning the gap. The CDR3 is 15 residues long. Germline V gene sequence: CDR1 MGHRA, CDR2 YSYEKL. CDR3 in amino acids: CASSQDLGSGRTQYF. DNA for the CDR3: TGCGCCAGCAGCCAAGATCTAGGTTCAGGTCGTACGCAGTATTTT.

V usage is TRBV29-1 and J usage is TRBJ2-3; 8 bases align to TRBD2. The junction had 8 bases not matched to a gene; V was cut back by 0 bases and J by 6 bases. Germline V gene lookup returns CDR1 SQVTM and CDR2 ANQGSEA. CDR3 size: 15 residues. CDR3 protein: CSVEDPGGGRDTQYF. The CDR3 coding sequence is TGCAGCGTTGAAGATCCCGGCGGGGGGCGGGATACGCAGTATTTT.

In its sample, this clonotype was seen a few times. The gene calls are TRBV20-1 and TRBJ1-2; the D is unclear. The CDR3 totals 13 residues. Per the germline V gene, CDR1 is DFQATT and CDR2 is SNEGSKA (reference sequence). V gave up 2 bases and J gave up 4 bases, with 11 bases separating them. The CDR3, as DNA: TGCAGTGCTAGACAGGAAGGAGGCTATGGCTACACCTTC. Its translation is CSARQEGGYGYTF.

This clonotype was observed a handful of times. V is TRBV4-3 and J is TRBJ1-2; D perhaps matches TRBD1 (5 bases). Germline values: CDR1 LGHNA, CDR2 YSLEER. V lost 1 base and J lost 4, with 13 bases in between. There are 15 residues in the CDR3. The CDR3 nucleotides read TGCGCCAGCAGCCAAGTATTACCGGACATCTATGGCTACACCTTC. This translates into CASSQVLPDIYGYTF.

As to this clonotype: Sequence at one end of the junction differs from germline and may be a read error. The genes are TRBV4-1 and TRBJ1-5; 7 bases align to TRBD1. This CDR3 is built from 15 residues. Germline lookup yields CDR1 MGHRA and CDR2 YSYEKL. CDR3 protein: CAGRQNRGSNQPQHF. The CDR3 DNA is TGCGCCGGCAGACAAAACAGGGGCAGCAATCAGCCCCAGCATTTT.